This TCR beta chain was obtained from a study of OX40 agonist ivuxolimab in advanced cancers. Study-wide background: As their treatment, patients were administered ivuxolimab, an agonistic anti-OX40 (CD134) antibody. Ivuxolimab was administered intravenously to patients at 0.01 to 10 mg/kg every 2 weeks.

The table came from immunoSEQ multiplex PCR; TCRdb's copy has only in-frame clones and leaves some out. The repertoire holds around 100,000 clones, with over 75% as singletons. The CDR3 runs 16 residues. CDR1 SGHVS and CDR2 FQNEAQ come from the germline V gene. Trimming removed 5 bases from V and 4 bases from J; junction bases left unmatched: 12. Concerning this clone: Its antigen remains unknown.

Whole-study findings and limits: Expanded clones belonging to CD8+ T cells outnumbered, on average, those of CD4+.

The chain is built from TRBV7-8 and TRBJ2-5; 8 bases match TRBD2. This TCR came from an adult with an advanced solid tumor such as melanoma, head and neck, liver or kidney cancer. This specimen was CD4+ or CD8+ T cells sorted from blood, taken in a trial of the OX40 agonist ivuxolimab. The CDR3 here is CASSQSGGALGETQYF. The CDR3 DNA reads TGTGCCAGCAGCCAGTCGGGGGGGGCGCTGGGAGAGACCCAGTACTTC.